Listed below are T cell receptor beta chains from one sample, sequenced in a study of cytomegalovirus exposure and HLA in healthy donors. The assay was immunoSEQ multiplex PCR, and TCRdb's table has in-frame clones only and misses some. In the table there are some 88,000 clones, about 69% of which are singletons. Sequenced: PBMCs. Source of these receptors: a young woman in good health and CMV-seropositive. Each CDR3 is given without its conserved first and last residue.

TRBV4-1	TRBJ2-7	ASSQGEGISYEQY
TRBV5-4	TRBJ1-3	ASSFGSGNTIY
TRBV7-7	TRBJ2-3	ASSLGGTSGHTQY
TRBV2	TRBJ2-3	ATGGRGRPSPQY
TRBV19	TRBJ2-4	ASSTSDRGWENIQY
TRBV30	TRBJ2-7	AWQLDAYEQY
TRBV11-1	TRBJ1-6	ASSWVSGNSPLH
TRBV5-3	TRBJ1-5	ARSPVRGISAQPQH
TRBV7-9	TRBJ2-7	SSSLTPGTVSYEQY
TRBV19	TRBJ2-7	ASSPRPRTGGDEQY
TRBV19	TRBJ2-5	ASSIQSGRETQY
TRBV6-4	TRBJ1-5	ASSPGIGKPQH
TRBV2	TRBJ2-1	ASSLSGTSGRTEQF
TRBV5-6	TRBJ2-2	ASSWTQGSMRELF
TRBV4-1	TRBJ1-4	ASSQFADRGFTNEKLF
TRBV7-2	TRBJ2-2	ASSPSRTGTGELF
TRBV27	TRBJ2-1	ASSRILLAGGSNEQF
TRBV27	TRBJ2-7	ASSLASSYEQY
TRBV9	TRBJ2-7	ASSVVGDSYEQY
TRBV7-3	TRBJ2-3	ASSLRGGLAGGTDTQY
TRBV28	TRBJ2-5	ASSLSQGRGTQY
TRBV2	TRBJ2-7	ASTPAYEQY
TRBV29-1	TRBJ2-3	SVGREGRSTDTQY
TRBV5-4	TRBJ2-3	ASSLITGFSSTDTQY